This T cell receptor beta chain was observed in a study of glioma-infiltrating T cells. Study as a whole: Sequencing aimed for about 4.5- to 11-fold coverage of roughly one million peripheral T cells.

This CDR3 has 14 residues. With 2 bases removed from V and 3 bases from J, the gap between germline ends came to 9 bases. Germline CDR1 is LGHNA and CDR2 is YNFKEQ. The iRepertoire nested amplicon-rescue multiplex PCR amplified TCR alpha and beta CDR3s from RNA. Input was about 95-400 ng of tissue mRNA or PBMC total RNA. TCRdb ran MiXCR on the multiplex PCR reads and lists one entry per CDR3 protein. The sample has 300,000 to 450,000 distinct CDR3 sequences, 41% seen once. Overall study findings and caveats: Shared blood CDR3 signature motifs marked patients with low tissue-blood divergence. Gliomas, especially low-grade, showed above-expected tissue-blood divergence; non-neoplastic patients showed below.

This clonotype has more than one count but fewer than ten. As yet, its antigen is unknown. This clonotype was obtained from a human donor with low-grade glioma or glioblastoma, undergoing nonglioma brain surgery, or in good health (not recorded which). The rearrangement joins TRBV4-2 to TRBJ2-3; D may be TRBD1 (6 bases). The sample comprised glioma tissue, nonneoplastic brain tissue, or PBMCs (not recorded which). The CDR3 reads CASSQPTGTDTQYF. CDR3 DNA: TGTGCCAGCAGCCAACCGACAGGAACAGATACGCAGTATTTT.